This T cell receptor beta chain emerged from a study of early T cells in non-severe SARS-CoV-2 infection. This clonotype was found a few times. CDR1 and CDR2 from the germline V gene are DFQATT and SNEGSKA (reference sequence). The CDR3 is 14 residues long. Trimming shortened V by 6 bases and J by 4 bases, and 17 bases separated the two germline ends. The library protocol tagged individual cDNA molecules with unique molecular identifiers. TCRdb reprocessed the 5' RACE reads with MiXCR, giving one entry per CDR3 protein. Of 30,000 to 40,000 distinct CDR3 sequences in the sample, roughly 5.7% were seen once.

The TCR comes from an adult who was a healthcare worker with PCR-confirmed SARS-CoV-2 infection or an uninfected control (not recorded which). The material sequenced was whole blood, taken at baseline. The chain recombines TRBV20-1 with TRBJ2-3; D is undetermined. The CDR3 sequence is CSAEGRPLPDTQYF. The CDR3 coding sequence is TGCAGTGCCGAAGGCCGGCCACTCCCAGATACGCAGTATTTT.